This passage covers 20 T cell receptor beta chains from one sample sequenced in a study of shared T cell receptors in the human thymus. TCRdb keeps only in-frame clones here, not all; method: immunoSEQ multiplex PCR. The sample records 640,000 or so clones, around 87% being singletons. The same sample was also used in a study of human thymus T cells.

The sequencing sample was made of thymocytes. The receptors here all came from a boy less than two years old with a congenital heart defect.

V is TRBV6-1 and J is TRBJ2-2; the match to TRBD2 covers 7 bases. Germline V lookup: CDR1 MNHNS, CDR2 SASEGT. The CDR3 contains 20 residues. V was clipped by 2 bases and J by 3 bases; unmatched bases: 18. CDR3 bases: TGTGCCAGCAGTGAAATGGCTAGCGGAGACAAACGAAAACACACCGGGGAGCTGTTTTTT. This codes for CASSEMASGDKRKHTGELFF.

The V gene is TRBV19, the J gene TRBJ2-7, with D perhaps matching TRBD1 (5 bases). V lost 2 bases and J lost 9, with 23 bases in between. The CDR3 runs 16 residues. Germline assignment: CDR1 LNHDA and CDR2 SQIVND (reference sequence). CDR3 protein: CASSIHFHRSPVRQYF. CDR3 bases: TGTGCCAGTAGTATACATTTTCACAGGTCCCCTGTCCGGCAGTACTTC.

This clone was observed once. The chain couples TRBV28 to TRBJ2-3, with 9 nucleotides matching TRBD1. Germline trimming cut 5 bases from V and 3 bases from J; bases unmatched to any gene: 12. Per the germline V gene, CDR1 is MDHEN and CDR2 is SYDVKM. The CDR3 loop spans 17 amino acids. CDR3 sequence: CASSPPDRGRSTDTQYF. CDR3 nucleotide sequence: TGTGCCAGCAGTCCCCCGGACAGGGGAAGATCTACAGATACGCAGTATTTT. The variable domain in full, with the rest retrieved from reference TRBV28 and TRBJ2-3, is DVKVTQSSRYLVKRTGEKVFLECVQDMDHENMFWYRQDPGLGLRLIYFSYDVKMKEKGDIPEGYSVSREKKERFSLILESASTNQTSMYLCASSPPDRGRSTDTQYFGPGTRLTVL.

The rearrangement uses TRBV4-3 and TRBJ2-3; possibly TRBD2 for D (6 bases). CDR1 is LGHNA, CDR2 YSLEER, per germline. The ends were cut back, 0 bases at V and 2 bases at J, with 18 bases in the middle. The CDR3 totals 18 residues. The CDR3, as DNA: TGCGCCAGCAGCCAAGATGAGAGGGGACTCACCAACACAGATACGCAGTATTTT. This codes for CASSQDERGLTNTDTQYF.

The chain combines TRBV27 with TRBJ2-2, with TRBD2 matching 8 bases. Germline CDR1 MNHEY, CDR2 SMNVEV (reference sequence). The CDR3 runs to 15 residues. The trim removed 6 bases at V and 2 bases at J, leaving 5 bases unmatched. CDR3 region: CASSKRGFNTGELFF. CDR3 nucleotide sequence: TGTGCCAGCAGCAAGCGGGGGTTCAACACCGGGGAGCTGTTTTTT.

V gene TRBV2 combines with J gene TRBJ1-1; D unclear. V was clipped by 7 bases and J by 8 bases, with 5 bases between them. Germline CDR1 reads SNHLY; CDR2 reads FYNNEI. This CDR3 is 9 amino acids long. This CDR3 reads CASNSEAFF. CDR3 DNA: TGTGCCAGCAACTCCGAAGCTTTCTTT.

V gene TRBV6-5 combines with J gene TRBJ2-7; 9 bases line up with TRBD2. The CDR3 has 15 amino acids. With 2 bases clipped from V and 5 bases from J, the junction kept 7 bases outside the gene matches. CDR1 MNHEY and CDR2 SVGAGI come from the germline V gene. The CDR3 DNA reads as TGTGCCAGCAGTTACGGGGGGACTAGCTACAACGAGCAGTACTTC. Translated: CASSYGGTSYNEQYF.

J is TRBJ1-3 and V is TRBV15; 7 bases match TRBD1. Germline V gene lookup returns CDR1 LNHNV and CDR2 YYDKDF (reference sequence). The CDR3 totals 16 residues. J gave up 8 bases and V 1 base, and 11 bases lay outside the gene matches. CDR3 nucleotides: TGTGCCACCAGCAGAGTCCAAGACAGGGCGAGTGACACCATATATTTT. This sequence encodes CATSRVQDRASDTIYF.

The chain joins TRBV4-3 to TRBJ2-7, with TRBD2 identical over 8 bases. Germline CDR1 LGHNA, CDR2 YSLEER. The CDR3 covers 14 residues. Trimming took 4 bases from V and 6 from J; bases not matched to a gene: 8. The CDR3 coding sequence is TGCGCCAGCAGCCCACTAGCGGACCTCGGCGAGCAGTACTTC. Translating it yields CASSPLADLGEQYF.

This chain uses TRBV7-9 with TRBJ2-7; D is possibly TRBD1 (6 bases). This CDR3 comprises 19 residues. Trimming pared 2 bases from V and 5 bases from J, leaving 28 bases between. Germline-derived CDR1 and CDR2 are SEHNR and FQNEAQ (reference sequence). The CDR3 sequence: CASSLRRGGTLDRLHEQYF. In DNA, the CDR3 is TGTGCCAGCAGCTTACGAAGGGGCGGAACCCTGGACAGACTACACGAGCAGTACTTC.

The genes are TRBV2 and TRBJ2-1; 7 positions agree with TRBD2. After removal of 5 bases from V and 3 bases from J, the junction contained 16 bases not matched to a gene. This CDR3 has 18 residues. Germline V gives CDR1 SNHLY, CDR2 FYNNEI. The CDR3 loop reads CASSNLGYVRENYNEQFF. The CDR3 nucleotides read TGTGCCAGCAGTAACCTGGGATATGTGCGGGAGAACTACAATGAGCAGTTCTTC.

This chain joins TRBV4-3 and TRBJ2-5; 11 positions agree with TRBD2. Looked up from germline, CDR1 is LGHNA and CDR2 is YSLEER. The CDR3 spans 19 residues. The junction had 17 bases not matched to a gene; V was cut back by 1 base and J by 7 bases. CDR3 sequence reads: CASSQGQWKLAGAGGTQYF. CDR3 in DNA: TGCGCCAGCAGCCAAGGGCAATGGAAACTAGCGGGAGCTGGTGGGACCCAGTACTTC.

The rearrangement links TRBV5-5 to TRBJ1-6; D is undetermined. CDR1 and CDR2 (germline): SGHKS, YYEKEE (reference sequence). V was shortened by 4 bases and J by 5 bases, with 10 bases between the two germline ends. This CDR3 has 14 amino acids. The CDR3 coding sequence is TGTGCCAGCAGCAAGGACTGGCATAATTCACCCCTCCACTTT. Encoded protein: CASSKDWHNSPLHF.

The V call is TRBV27, the J call TRBJ2-2, with D possibly matching TRBD2 (6 bases). The CDR3 contains 13 residues. Germline V gene sequence: CDR1 MNHEY, CDR2 SMNVEV (reference sequence). The ends were cut back, 8 bases at V and 4 bases at J, with 11 bases in the middle. The CDR3 sequence: CASSGVSTGELFF. CDR3 in DNA: TGTGCCAGCTCGGGGGTTAGCACCGGGGAGCTGTTTTTT.

This chain connects TRBV15 to TRBJ1-5, with D possibly matching TRBD1 (5 bases). The CDR3 is made up of 12 amino acids. Trimming removed 6 bases from V and 4 bases from J, with 7 bases in between. Germline V gives CDR1 LNHNV, CDR2 YYDKDF (reference sequence). The CDR3 region has the DNA TGTGCCACCAGAGGGGCAAATCAGCCCCAGCATTTT. Its protein is CATRGANQPQHF.

This chain links TRBV7-6 with TRBJ2-5; 7 bases match TRBD1. Germline loops: CDR1 SGHVS, CDR2 FNYEAQ. J was trimmed by 1 base and V by 1 base; bases with no gene match: 9. The CDR3 covers 17 residues. CDR3 amino acids: CASSLVGGRQGQETQYF. As DNA, the CDR3 is TGTGCCAGCAGCTTAGTGGGCGGCCGACAGGGCCAAGAGACCCAGTACTTC.

In its sample, this clone was seen a few times. V gene TRBV19 combines with J gene TRBJ2-7; D possibly corresponds to TRBD1 (6 bases). The V end lost 4 bases, the J end lost 5 bases, and 12 bases lay between the germline ends. The CDR3 runs to 13 residues. CDR1 and CDR2 (germline): LNHDA, SQIVND (reference sequence). CDR3 DNA: TGTGCCAGTAGTAGCGGCAGGACAGACGAGCAGTACTTC. Protein product: CASSSGRTDEQYF.

This rearrangement joins TRBV4-2 to TRBJ2-5, with TRBD2 identical over 11 bases. The CDR3 has 18 amino acids. Germline values: CDR1 LGHNA, CDR2 YNFKEQ. The ends lost 4 bases at V and 0 bases at J; junction bases unmatched: 10. CDR3 loop: CASSPRLAGNLYQETQYF. The CDR3 DNA reads as TGTGCCAGCAGCCCACGACTAGCGGGGAACCTATACCAAGAGACCCAGTACTTC.

The genes are TRBV7-6 and TRBJ2-1; TRBD1 matches 8 bases. The CDR3 has 15 residues. Germline trimming cut 2 bases from V and 4 bases from J; bases unmatched to any gene: 4. Germline loops: CDR1 SGHVS, CDR2 FNYEAQ. In nucleotides, the CDR3 is TGTGCCAGCAGCTTATTTAGGGACAGGTACAATGAGCAGTTCTTC. Translation gives CASSLFRDRYNEQFF.

CDR3: CASSPRGGGMGNQPQHF. CDR3 in DNA: TGTGCCAGTAGTCCTCGAGGGGGGGGCATGGGCAATCAGCCCCAGCATTTT. The chain couples TRBV19 to TRBJ1-5, with D possibly being TRBD1 (6 bases). This CDR3 comprises 17 residues. CDR1 is LNHDA and CDR2 is SQIVND in the germline V gene (reference sequence). With 5 bases removed from V and 2 bases from J, the gap between germline ends came to 19 bases.